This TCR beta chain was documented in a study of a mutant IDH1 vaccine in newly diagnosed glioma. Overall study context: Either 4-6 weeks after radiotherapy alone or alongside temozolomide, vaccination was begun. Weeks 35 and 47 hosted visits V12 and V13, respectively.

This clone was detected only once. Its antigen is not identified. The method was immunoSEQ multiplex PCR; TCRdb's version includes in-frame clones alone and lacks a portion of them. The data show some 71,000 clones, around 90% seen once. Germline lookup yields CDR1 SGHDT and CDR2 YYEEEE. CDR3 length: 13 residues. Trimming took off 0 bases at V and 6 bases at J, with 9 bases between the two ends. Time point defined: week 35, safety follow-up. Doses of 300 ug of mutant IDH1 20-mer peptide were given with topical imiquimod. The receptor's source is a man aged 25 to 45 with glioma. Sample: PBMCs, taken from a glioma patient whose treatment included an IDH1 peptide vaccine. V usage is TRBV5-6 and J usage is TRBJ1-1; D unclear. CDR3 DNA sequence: TGTGCCAGCAGCTTGGATTATGGGGCTGAAGCTTTCTTT. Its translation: CASSLDYGAEAFF.